The rows below give T cell receptor beta chains drawn from one sample of a study of glioma-infiltrating T cells after dendritic cell vaccination. Method: immunoSEQ multiplex PCR; TCRdb's copy keeps in-frame clones and lacks some. The sample lists about 58,000 clones, about four fifths seen once, with approximately 14% in the top ten. The sequences come from blood, collected after dendritic cell vaccination. The source is a human donor with glioblastoma. The CDR3 runs from the conserved cysteine through the conserved F or W. Fields, in order: D gene, V gene, clone size, J gene, CDR3 DNA, CDR3 protein. A D gene is named only where the DNA matches it firmly. Some rows mark clone size as missing; the rest say once, few, many or name a class of expanded clone.

TRBD1	TRBV2	NA	TRBJ1-5	TGTGCCAGCAGTGAAGACAGGGGTAGCAATCAGCCCCAGCATTTT	CASSEDRGSNQPQHF
NA	TRBV27	NA	TRBJ2-7	TGTGCCAGCACCTTAACGGGGCAGGGGCGATTCTACGAGCAGTACTTC	CASTLTGQGRFYEQYF
TRBD2	TRBV19	NA	TRBJ2-1	TGTGCCAGTAGAGGTGGGGCTAGCGGTAGCTCCTACAATGAGCAGTTCTTC	CASRGGASGSSYNEQFF
TRBD2	TRBV19	NA	TRBJ2-1	TGTGCCAGTAGTATGCTCGGGACTAGCGGGGGCGATGAGCAGTTCTTC	CASSMLGTSGGDEQFF
TRBD2	TRBV5-4	NA	TRBJ2-7	TGTGCCAGCAGCTTTTCTAGCGGAGACTACGAGCAGTACTTC	CASSFSSGDYEQYF
NA	TRBV19	NA	TRBJ1-1	TGTGCCAGTAGCCAGAGCAGGGTGCTGAACACTGAAGCTTTCTTT	CASSQSRVLNTEAFF
NA	TRBV1	few	TRBJ2-7	TGCACCAGCAGCCAAGATCACCTAGCGGGGGCTCACGAGCAGTACTTC	CTSSQDHLAGAHEQYF
NA	TRBV20-1	NA	TRBJ2-3	TGCAGTGCCCTGTCAGATACGCAGTATTTT	CSALSDTQYF
NA	TRBV4-1	once	TRBJ1-1	TGCGCCAGCAGTATGGGGGGCACTGAAGCTTTCTTT	CASSMGGTEAFF
TRBD1	TRBV9	NA	TRBJ2-1	TGTGCCAGCAGCGTACAGGGGGCCGACAATGAGCAGTTCTTC	CASSVQGADNEQFF